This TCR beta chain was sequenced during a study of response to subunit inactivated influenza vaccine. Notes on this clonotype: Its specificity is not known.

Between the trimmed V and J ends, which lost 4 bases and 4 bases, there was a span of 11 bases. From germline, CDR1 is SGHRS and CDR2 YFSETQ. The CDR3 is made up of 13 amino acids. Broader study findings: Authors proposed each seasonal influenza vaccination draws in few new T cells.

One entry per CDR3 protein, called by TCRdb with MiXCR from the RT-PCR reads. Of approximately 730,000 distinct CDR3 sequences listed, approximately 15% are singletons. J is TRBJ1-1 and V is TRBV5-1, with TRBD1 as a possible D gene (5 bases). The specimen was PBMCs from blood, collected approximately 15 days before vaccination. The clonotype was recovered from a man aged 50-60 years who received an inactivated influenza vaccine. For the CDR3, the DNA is TGCGCCAGCAGCGTGGGGACGGCCACTGAAGCTTTCTTT. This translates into CASSVGTATEAFF. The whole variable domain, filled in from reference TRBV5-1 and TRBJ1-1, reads KAGVTQTPRYLIKTRGQQVTLSCSPISGHRSVSWYQQTPGQGLQFLFEYFSETQRNKGNFPGRFSGRQFSNSRSEMNVSTLELGDSALYLCASSVGTATEAFFGQGTRLTVV.